This is a list of T cell receptor beta chains from one sample in a study of shared clonotypes between healthy human individuals. TCRdb's table, derived via immunoSEQ multiplex PCR, lists solely in-frame clones and lacks some. This table has fewer than 550,000 clones, 60% to 80% appearing once. The material sequenced was PBMCs. These TCRs come from a middle-aged woman in good health. Some clones in this sample may be carry-over from other donors' samples. Each CDR3 is given with its conserved first and last residue. Each record gives: clone size, D gene, J gene, V gene, CDR3 protein. A D gene is named only where the DNA matches it firmly. Expanded clones are given a class, and other clones once, few, many or no size at all.

size: few
D: TRBD2
J: TRBJ2-2
V: TRBV5-1
CDR3: CASSGLAVTGELFF

size: NA
D: TRBD1
J: TRBJ2-2
V: TRBV15
CDR3: CATSRDWAEDRGSTGELFF

size: NA
D: TRBD2
J: TRBJ2-7
V: TRBV28
CDR3: CASSWTSLGEQYF

size: NA
D: NA
J: TRBJ2-4
V: TRBV28
CDR3: CASSLNGGVAKNIQYF

size: NA
D: NA
J: TRBJ2-7
V: TRBV19
CDR3: CASSSPSYEQYF

size: NA
D: NA
J: TRBJ2-3
V: TRBV21-1
CDR3: CASSKGDTDTQYF

size: once
D: TRBD2
J: TRBJ2-5
V: TRBV27
CDR3: CASSPGTSGKTQYF

size: once
D: NA
J: TRBJ2-1
V: TRBV4-2
CDR3: CASSQGASYNEQFF

size: NA
D: TRBD1
J: TRBJ2-4
V: TRBV10-3
CDR3: CAISEGGQLAKNIQYF

size: NA
D: TRBD1
J: TRBJ2-4
V: TRBV7-2
CDR3: CASQQGASQRGAQYF

size: few
D: NA
J: TRBJ1-2
V: TRBV29-1
CDR3: CSVESGYGYTF

size: few
D: NA
J: TRBJ1-2
V: TRBV4-3
CDR3: CASSLVRDVTRLYGYTF

size: NA
D: NA
J: TRBJ1-1
V: TRBV15
CDR3: CATSTFRDDTEAFF

size: NA
D: NA
J: NA
V: TRBV29-1
CDR3: CSVGLTYEQYF

size: NA
D: NA
J: TRBJ2-1
V: TRBV10-3
CDR3: CAISRDSYNEQFF

size: once
D: NA
J: TRBJ1-5
V: TRBV6-1
CDR3: CASSEASSSNQPQHF

size: NA
D: TRBD2
J: TRBJ2-5
V: TRBV28
CDR3: CASSLRTSGIPETQYF

size: NA
D: NA
J: TRBJ2-7
V: TRBV7-2
CDR3: CASSLEGITYEQYF

size: NA
D: NA
J: TRBJ2-5
V: TRBV7-9
CDR3: CASSFWQGQTQYF

size: NA
D: TRBD1
J: TRBJ2-7
V: TRBV18
CDR3: CASSRTGTYEQYF

size: NA
D: NA
J: TRBJ2-2
V: TRBV7-3
CDR3: CASRLAGAGGGELFF

size: NA
D: NA
J: TRBJ2-2
V: TRBV5-1
CDR3: CASSLEVGRNTGELFF

size: NA
D: TRBD1
J: TRBJ2-7
V: TRBV15
CDR3: CATSQDRGREQYF

size: once
D: NA
J: TRBJ2-7
V: TRBV4-3
CDR3: CASSQDGRSYEQYF

size: few
D: NA
J: TRBJ1-5
V: TRBV6-6
CDR3: CASSSSGEPQHF

size: NA
D: NA
J: TRBJ2-5
V: TRBV7-8
CDR3: CASSLAQGGETQYF

size: NA
D: NA
J: TRBJ1-5
V: TRBV28
CDR3: CASRLMGGDQPQHF

size: NA
D: TRBD1
J: TRBJ2-1
V: TRBV6-1
CDR3: CASSERGGQGMDEQFF

size: NA
D: TRBD2
J: TRBJ2-1
V: TRBV29-1
CDR3: CSVVGLAGYNEQFF

size: NA
D: TRBD1
J: TRBJ1-1
V: TRBV27
CDR3: CASSLEQGRNTEAFF

size: NA
D: TRBD2
J: TRBJ2-7
V: TRBV9
CDR3: CASSVTSGRAGEQYF

size: NA
D: NA
J: TRBJ2-1
V: TRBV11-2
CDR3: CASSLGNEQFF

size: NA
D: TRBD2
J: TRBJ2-7
V: TRBV11-2
CDR3: CASSPIAGTVREYF

size: NA
D: NA
J: TRBJ1-2
V: TRBV5-1
CDR3: CASSLAQNYGYTF

size: once
D: NA
J: TRBJ2-3
V: TRBV5-1
CDR3: CASSLEWGGRDTQYF

size: few
D: NA
J: TRBJ2-3
V: TRBV9
CDR3: CASSVGSATRTDTQYF

size: NA
D: TRBD2
J: TRBJ2-1
V: TRBV4-2
CDR3: CASSQESLAGGGQFF

size: many
D: NA
J: TRBJ1-2
V: TRBV2
CDR3: CASSGTRYGYTF

size: NA
D: NA
J: TRBJ2-5
V: TRBV6-7
CDR3: CASSSPGLLQETQYF

size: NA
D: TRBD1
J: TRBJ2-1
V: TRBV6-5
CDR3: CASSYSGTGSYNEQFF

size: NA
D: TRBD2
J: TRBJ2-7
V: TRBV28
CDR3: CASSPTSGRARQYF

size: NA
D: TRBD1
J: TRBJ1-5
V: TRBV19
CDR3: CASRGRQGGHQPQHF

size: NA
D: NA
J: TRBJ2-1
V: TRBV29-1
CDR3: CSVVRGGRTNEQFF

size: many
D: NA
J: TRBJ1-3
V: TRBV5-6
CDR3: CASRPGSSGNTIYF

size: NA
D: TRBD1
J: TRBJ1-3
V: TRBV9
CDR3: CASSVEGQGMRTIYF

size: NA
D: NA
J: TRBJ1-4
V: TRBV20-1
CDR3: CSARAGHGEFF

size: NA
D: NA
J: TRBJ2-1
V: TRBV7-9
CDR3: CASSLTSASNNEQFF

size: NA
D: NA
J: TRBJ2-7
V: TRBV11-2
CDR3: CASSYSPEGEQYF

size: NA
D: TRBD2
J: TRBJ2-2
V: TRBV18
CDR3: CASSPRAAGTTGELFF

size: NA
D: NA
J: TRBJ1-1
V: TRBV14
CDR3: CASSQDPNPGTEAFF

size: NA
D: NA
J: TRBJ2-7
V: TRBV7-2
CDR3: CASSLVPSYEQYF

size: NA
D: NA
J: TRBJ1-5
V: TRBV20-1
CDR3: CNGVNQPQHF

size: NA
D: TRBD1
J: TRBJ1-4
V: TRBV30
CDR3: CAWARGHEEKLFF

size: NA
D: TRBD1
J: TRBJ2-2
V: TRBV11-3
CDR3: CASSFLTGGPGELFF

size: NA
D: NA
J: TRBJ1-4
V: TRBV19
CDR3: CASTQGSTNEKLFF

size: once
D: NA
J: TRBJ2-1
V: TRBV11-2
CDR3: CASSSNEQFF

size: NA
D: NA
J: TRBJ1-5
V: TRBV19
CDR3: CASSTLSDSRPQHF

size: NA
D: NA
J: TRBJ2-7
V: TRBV28
CDR3: CASMPPRVSSEQYF

size: NA
D: NA
J: TRBJ2-3
V: TRBV27
CDR3: CASSLRQTDTQYF

size: once
D: TRBD1
J: TRBJ2-7
V: TRBV18
CDR3: CASSPRQGVVDEQYF